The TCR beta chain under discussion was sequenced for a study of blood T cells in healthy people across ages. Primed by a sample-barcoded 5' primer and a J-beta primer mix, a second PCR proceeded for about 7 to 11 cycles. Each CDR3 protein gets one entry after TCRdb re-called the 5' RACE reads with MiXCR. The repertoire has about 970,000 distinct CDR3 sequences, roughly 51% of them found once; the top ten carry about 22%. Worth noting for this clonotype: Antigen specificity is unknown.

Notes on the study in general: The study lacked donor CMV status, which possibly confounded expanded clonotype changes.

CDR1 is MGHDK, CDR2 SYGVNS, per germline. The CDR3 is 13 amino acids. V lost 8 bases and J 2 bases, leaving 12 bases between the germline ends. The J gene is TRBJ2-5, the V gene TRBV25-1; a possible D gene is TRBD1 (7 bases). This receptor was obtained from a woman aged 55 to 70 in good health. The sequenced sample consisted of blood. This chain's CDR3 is CASAGTAQETQYF. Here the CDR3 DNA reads TGTGCCAGCGCGGGGACAGCTCAAGAGACCCAGTACTTC.